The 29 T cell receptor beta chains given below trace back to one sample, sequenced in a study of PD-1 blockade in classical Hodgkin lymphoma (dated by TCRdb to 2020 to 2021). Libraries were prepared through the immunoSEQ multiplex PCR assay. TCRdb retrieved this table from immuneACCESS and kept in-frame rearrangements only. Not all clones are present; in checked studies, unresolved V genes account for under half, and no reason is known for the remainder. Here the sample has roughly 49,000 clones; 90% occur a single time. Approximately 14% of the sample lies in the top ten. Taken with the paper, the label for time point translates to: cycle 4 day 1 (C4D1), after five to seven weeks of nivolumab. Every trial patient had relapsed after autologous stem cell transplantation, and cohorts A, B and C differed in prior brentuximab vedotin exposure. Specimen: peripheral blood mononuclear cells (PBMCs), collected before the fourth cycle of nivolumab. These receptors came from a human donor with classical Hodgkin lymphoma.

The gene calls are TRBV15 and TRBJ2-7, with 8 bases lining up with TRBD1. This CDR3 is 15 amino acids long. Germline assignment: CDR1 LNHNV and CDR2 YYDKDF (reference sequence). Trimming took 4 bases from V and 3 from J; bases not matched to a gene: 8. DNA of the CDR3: TGTGCCACCAGCAAAGACCGACAGGGGAGCTACGAGCAGTACTTC. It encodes CATSKDRQGSYEQYF.

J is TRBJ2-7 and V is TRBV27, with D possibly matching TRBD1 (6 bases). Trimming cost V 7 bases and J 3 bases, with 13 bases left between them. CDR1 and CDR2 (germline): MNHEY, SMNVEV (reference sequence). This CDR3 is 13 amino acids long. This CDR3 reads CASKRTGSYEQYF. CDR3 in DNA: TGTGCCAGCAAGAGAACAGGGAGCTACGAGCAGTACTTC.

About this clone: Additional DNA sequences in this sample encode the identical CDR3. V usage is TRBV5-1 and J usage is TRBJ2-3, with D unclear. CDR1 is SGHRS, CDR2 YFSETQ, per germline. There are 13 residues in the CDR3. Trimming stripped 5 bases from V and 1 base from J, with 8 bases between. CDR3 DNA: TGCGCCAGCAGTCCGGACGGCACAGATACGCAGTATTTT. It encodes CASSPDGTDTQYF.

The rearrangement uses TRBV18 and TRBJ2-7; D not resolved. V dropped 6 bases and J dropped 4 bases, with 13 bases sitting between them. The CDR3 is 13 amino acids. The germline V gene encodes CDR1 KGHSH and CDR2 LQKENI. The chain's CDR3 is CASSPKNRYEQYF. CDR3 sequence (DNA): TGTGCCAGCTCTCCCAAAAACCGGTACGAGCAGTACTTC.

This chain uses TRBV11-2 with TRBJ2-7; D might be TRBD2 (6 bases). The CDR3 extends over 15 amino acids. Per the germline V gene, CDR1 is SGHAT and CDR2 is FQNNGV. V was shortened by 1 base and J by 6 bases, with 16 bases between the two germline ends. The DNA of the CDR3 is TGTGCCAGCAGCTTAGGCGGTCAGCGGGCGGGCGAGCAGTACTTC. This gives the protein CASSLGGQRAGEQYF. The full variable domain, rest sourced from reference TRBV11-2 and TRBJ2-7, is EAGVAQSPRYKIIEKRQSVAFWCNPISGHATLYWYQQILGQGPKLLIQFQNNGVVDDSQLPKDRFSAERLKGVDSTLKIQPAKLEDSAVYLCASSLGGQRAGEQYFGPGTRLTVT.

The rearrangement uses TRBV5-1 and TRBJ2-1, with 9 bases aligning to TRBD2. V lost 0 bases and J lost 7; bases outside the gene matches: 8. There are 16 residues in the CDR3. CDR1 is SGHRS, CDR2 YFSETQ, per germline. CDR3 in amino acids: CASSLATAGGLNEQFF. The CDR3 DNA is TGCGCCAGCAGCTTGGCCACAGCGGGGGGACTTAATGAGCAGTTCTTC.

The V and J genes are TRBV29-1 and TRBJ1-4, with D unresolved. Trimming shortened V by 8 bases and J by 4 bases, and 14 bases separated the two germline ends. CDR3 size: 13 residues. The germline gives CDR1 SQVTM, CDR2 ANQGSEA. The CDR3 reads CSLLTPFNEKLFF. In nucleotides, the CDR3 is TGCAGCCTCCTTACACCTTTTAATGAAAAACTGTTTTTT.

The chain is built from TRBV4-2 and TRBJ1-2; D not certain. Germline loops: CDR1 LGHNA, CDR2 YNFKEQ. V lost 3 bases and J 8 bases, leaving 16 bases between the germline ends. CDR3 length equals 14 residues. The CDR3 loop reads CASSHLERADGYTF. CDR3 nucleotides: TGTGCCAGCAGCCACCTGGAGAGGGCGGACGGCTACACCTTC.

The CDR3 protein is CASSQVGGVGETQYF. DNA of the CDR3: TGCGCCAGCAGCCAAGTAGGGGGGGTAGGAGAGACCCAGTACTTC. V gene TRBV4-1 combines with J gene TRBJ2-5; tentatively, D is TRBD2 (7 bases). The CDR3 length is 15 residues. Germline V gives CDR1 MGHRA, CDR2 YSYEKL. V lost 1 base and J lost 4, with 13 bases in between.

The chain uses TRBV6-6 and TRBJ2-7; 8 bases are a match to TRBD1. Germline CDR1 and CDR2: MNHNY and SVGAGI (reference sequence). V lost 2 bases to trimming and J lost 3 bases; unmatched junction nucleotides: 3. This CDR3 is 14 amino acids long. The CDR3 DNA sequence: TGTGCCAGCAGTTACGCAGGGGGCGGCTACGAGCAGTACTTC. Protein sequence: CASSYAGGGYEQYF.

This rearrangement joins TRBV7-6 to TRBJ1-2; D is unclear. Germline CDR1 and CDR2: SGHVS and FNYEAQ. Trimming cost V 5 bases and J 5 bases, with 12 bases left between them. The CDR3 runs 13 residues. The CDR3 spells CASSPLTAYGYTF. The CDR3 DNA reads TGTGCCAGCAGCCCCTTGACGGCTTATGGCTACACCTTC.

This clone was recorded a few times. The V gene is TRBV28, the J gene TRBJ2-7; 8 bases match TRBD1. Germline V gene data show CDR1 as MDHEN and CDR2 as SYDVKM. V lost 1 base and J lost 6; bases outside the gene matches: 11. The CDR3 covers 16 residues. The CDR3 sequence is CASSLYGAGGLGEQYF. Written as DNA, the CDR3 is TGTGCCAGCAGTTTATACGGGGCAGGGGGCTTGGGCGAGCAGTACTTC.

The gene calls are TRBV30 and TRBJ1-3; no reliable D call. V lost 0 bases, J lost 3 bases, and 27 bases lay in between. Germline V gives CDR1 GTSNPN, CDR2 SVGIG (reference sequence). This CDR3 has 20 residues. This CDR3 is CAWSVRWSPSGTRIGNTIYF. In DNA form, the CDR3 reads TGTGCCTGGAGTGTACGATGGTCACCCTCCGGAACGAGGATTGGAAACACCATATATTTT. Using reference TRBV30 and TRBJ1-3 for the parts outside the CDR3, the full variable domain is SQTIHQWPATLVQPVGSPLSLECTVEGTSNPNLYWYRQAAGRGLQLLFYSVGIGQISSEVPQNLSASRPQDRQFILSSKKLLLSDSGFYLCAWSVRWSPSGTRIGNTIYFGEGSWLTVV.

The CDR3 is CASSFDILDYNEQFF. CDR3 sequence (DNA): TGTGCCAGCAGTTTCGATATACTAGACTACAATGAGCAGTTCTTC. The gene calls are TRBV28 and TRBJ2-1, with TRBD2 as a possible D gene (5 bases). Per the germline V gene, CDR1 is MDHEN and CDR2 is SYDVKM. The CDR3 is made up of 15 amino acids. With 3 bases removed from V and 3 bases from J, the gap between germline ends came to 12 bases.

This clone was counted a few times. CDR3 DNA: TGTGCCAGCAGCCGGGTCGGATCTAATCAGCCCCAGCATTTT. Translation: CASSRVGSNQPQHF. This chain connects TRBV14 to TRBJ1-5; D uncertain. Trimming shortened V by 4 bases and J by 4 bases, and 11 bases separated the two germline ends. The CDR3 loop spans 14 amino acids. Per the germline V gene, CDR1 is SGHDN and CDR2 is FVKESK.

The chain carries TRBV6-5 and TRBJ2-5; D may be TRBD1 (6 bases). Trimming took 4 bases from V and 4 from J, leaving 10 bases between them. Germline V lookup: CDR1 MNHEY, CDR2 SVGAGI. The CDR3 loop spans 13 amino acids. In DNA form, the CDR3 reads TGTGCCAGCAGTTGGACAGTAACAGAGACCCAGTACTTC. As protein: CASSWTVTETQYF.

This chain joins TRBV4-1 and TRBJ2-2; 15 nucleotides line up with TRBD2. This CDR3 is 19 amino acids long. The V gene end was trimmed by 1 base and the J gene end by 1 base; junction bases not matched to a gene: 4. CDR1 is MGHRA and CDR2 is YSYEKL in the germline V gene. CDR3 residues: CASSQGGLAGGGNTGELFF. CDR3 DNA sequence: TGCGCCAGCAGCCAAGGAGGACTAGCGGGAGGGGGGAACACCGGGGAGCTGTTTTTT.

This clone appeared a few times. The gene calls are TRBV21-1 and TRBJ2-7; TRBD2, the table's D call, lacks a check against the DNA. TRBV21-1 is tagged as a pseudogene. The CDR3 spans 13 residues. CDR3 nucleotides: TGTGCCAGCAGCCTCAAACGGGGAAACGAGCAGTACTTC. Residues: CASSLKRGNEQYF.

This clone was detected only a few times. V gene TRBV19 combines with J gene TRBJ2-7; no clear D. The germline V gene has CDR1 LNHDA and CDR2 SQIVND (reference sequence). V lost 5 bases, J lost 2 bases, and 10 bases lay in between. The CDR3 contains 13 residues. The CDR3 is CASSRNSPYEQYF. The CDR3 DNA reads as TGTGCCAGTAGTCGTAACAGCCCCTACGAGCAGTACTTC.

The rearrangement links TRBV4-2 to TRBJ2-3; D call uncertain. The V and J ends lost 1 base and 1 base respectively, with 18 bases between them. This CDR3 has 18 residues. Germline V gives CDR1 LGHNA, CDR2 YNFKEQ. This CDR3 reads CASSQGQMGGARTDTQYF. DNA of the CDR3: TGTGCCAGCAGCCAAGGGCAAATGGGCGGCGCACGCACAGATACGCAGTATTTT.

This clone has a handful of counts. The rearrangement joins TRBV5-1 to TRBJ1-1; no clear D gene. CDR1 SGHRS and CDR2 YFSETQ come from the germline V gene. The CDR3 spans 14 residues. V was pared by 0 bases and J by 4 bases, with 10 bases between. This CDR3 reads CASSLASGRTEAFF. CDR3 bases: TGCGCCAGCAGCTTGGCCTCCGGCCGCACTGAAGCTTTCTTT.

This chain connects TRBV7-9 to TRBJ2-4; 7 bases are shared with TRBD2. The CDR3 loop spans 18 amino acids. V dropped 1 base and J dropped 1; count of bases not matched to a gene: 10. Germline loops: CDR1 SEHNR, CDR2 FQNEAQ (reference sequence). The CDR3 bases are TGTGCCAGCAGCTTAGTGGTAGGCGGGAGAGGGGCCAAAAACATTCAGTACTTC. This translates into CASSLVVGGRGAKNIQYF.

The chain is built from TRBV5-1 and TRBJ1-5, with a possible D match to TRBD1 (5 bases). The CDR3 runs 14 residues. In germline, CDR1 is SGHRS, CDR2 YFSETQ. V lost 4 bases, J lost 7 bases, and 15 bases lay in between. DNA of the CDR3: TGCGCCAGCAGCGGAAAGCTCGGGGGACAGCCCCAGCATTTT. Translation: CASSGKLGGQPQHF.

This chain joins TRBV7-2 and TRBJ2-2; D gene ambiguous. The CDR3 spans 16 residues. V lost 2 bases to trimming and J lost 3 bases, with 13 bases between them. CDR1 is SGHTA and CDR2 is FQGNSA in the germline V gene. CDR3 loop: CASSLPWRLDTGELFF. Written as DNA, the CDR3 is TGTGCCAGCAGCTTACCCTGGCGTCTAGACACCGGGGAGCTGTTTTTT. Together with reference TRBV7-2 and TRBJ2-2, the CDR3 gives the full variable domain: GAGVSQSPSNKVTEKGKDVELRCDPISGHTALYWYRQSLGQGLEFLIYFQGNSAPDKSGLPSDRFSAERTGGSVSTLTIQRTQQEDSAVYLCASSLPWRLDTGELFFGEGSRLTVL.

CDR3 region: CASSEGTSGNEQFF. The CDR3 region has the DNA TGTGCCAGCAGTGAGGGGACTAGCGGGAATGAGCAGTTCTTC. The chain employs TRBV6-4 and TRBJ2-1, with TRBD2 matching over 12 bases. The CDR3 has 14 amino acids. CDR1 MRHNA and CDR2 SNTAGT come from the germline V gene. J lost 7 bases, V lost 3 bases, and 1 base had no gene match.

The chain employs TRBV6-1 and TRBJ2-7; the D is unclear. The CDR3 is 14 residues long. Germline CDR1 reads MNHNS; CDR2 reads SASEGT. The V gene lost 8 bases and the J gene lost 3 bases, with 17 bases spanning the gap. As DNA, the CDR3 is TGTGCCAGCTCGGTCGGTTCAGACAACTACGAGCAGTACTTC. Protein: CASSVGSDNYEQYF.

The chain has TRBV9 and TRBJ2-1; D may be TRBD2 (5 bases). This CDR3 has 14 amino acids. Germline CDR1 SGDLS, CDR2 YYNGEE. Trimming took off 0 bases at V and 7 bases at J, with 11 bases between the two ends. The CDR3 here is CASSVGAPGNEQFF. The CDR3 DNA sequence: TGTGCCAGCAGCGTAGGGGCCCCGGGGAATGAGCAGTTCTTC.

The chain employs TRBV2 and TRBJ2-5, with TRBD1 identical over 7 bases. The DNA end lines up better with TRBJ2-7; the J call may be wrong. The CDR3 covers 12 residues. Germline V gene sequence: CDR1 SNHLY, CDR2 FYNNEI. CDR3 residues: CASSGQGYEQYF. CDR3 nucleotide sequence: TGTGCCAGCAGTGGACAGGGCTACGAGCAGTACTTC.

The CDR3, as DNA: TGTGCCAGCAGTGAGGGAAACACCATATATTTT. This sequence encodes CASSEGNTIYF. The genes are TRBV6-1 and TRBJ1-3; no firm D call. V was cut by 3 bases and J by 4 bases, with 1 base left in between. The CDR3 is made up of 11 amino acids. Germline assignment: CDR1 MNHNS and CDR2 SASEGT.